The rows below give T cell receptor beta chains drawn from one sample of a study of blood T cell repertoires in COVID-19. Measured with immunoSEQ multiplex PCR; TCRdb has only the in-frame clones, and not every one. The sample has over 45,000 clones, roughly 91% seen once; the top ten hold 6.5%. The sequenced sample consisted of peripheral blood. Receptors originate from a man between 45 and 60 years old with active COVID-19. CDR3s include the opening cysteine and the closing phenylalanine or tryptophan. A D gene is named only where the DNA matches it firmly. Expanded clones are given a class, and other clones once, few, many or no size at all.

v_gene: TRBV5-1
j_gene: TRBJ2-7
abundance: NA
d_gene: NA
CDR3nt: TGCGCCAGCAGCTTCAGCGGGACAGGATACGCCTACGAGCAGTACTTC
CDR3aa: CASSFSGTGYAYEQYF

v_gene: TRBV5-6
j_gene: TRBJ1-2
abundance: few
d_gene: NA
CDR3nt: TGTGCCAGCAGCTCACGTCCTCAGGGGATTGTTAACTATGGCTACACCTTC
CDR3aa: CASSSRPQGIVNYGYTF

v_gene: TRBV7-9
j_gene: TRBJ1-3
abundance: NA
d_gene: NA
CDR3nt: TGTGCCAGCAGCTTTTGGGCCCGTGACACCATATATTTT
CDR3aa: CASSFWARDTIYF

v_gene: TRBV7-9
j_gene: TRBJ1-2
abundance: NA
d_gene: NA
CDR3nt: TGTGCCAGCAGCTTATCTGGGGGCGCGGCTGGCTACACCTTC
CDR3aa: CASSLSGGAAGYTF

v_gene: TRBV6-1
j_gene: TRBJ1-1
abundance: NA
d_gene: NA
CDR3nt: TGTGCCAGCAGTGAATACGGGAGAGGGCTGAACACTGAAGCTTTCTTT
CDR3aa: CASSEYGRGLNTEAFF

v_gene: TRBV7-7
j_gene: TRBJ2-7
abundance: NA
d_gene: NA
CDR3nt: TGTGCCAGCAGCTTAGCTCCGGACAACTCCTACGAGCAGTACTTC
CDR3aa: CASSLAPDNSYEQYF

v_gene: TRBV7-9
j_gene: TRBJ2-3
abundance: NA
d_gene: TRBD1
CDR3nt: TGTGCCAGCAGCTATACCCAGACAGGGGCAGATACGCAGTATTTT
CDR3aa: CASSYTQTGADTQYF

v_gene: TRBV19
j_gene: TRBJ2-5
abundance: NA
d_gene: TRBD1
CDR3nt: TGTGCCAGTAGGACAGGGCGGGAGACCCAGTACTTC
CDR3aa: CASRTGRETQYF

v_gene: TRBV21-1
j_gene: TRBJ1-2
abundance: few
d_gene: NA
CDR3nt: TGTGCCAGCAGCGAAGCTTCAGACCGACAGGGAGAAAACTATGGCTACACCTTC
CDR3aa: CASSEASDRQGENYGYTF

v_gene: TRBV13
j_gene: TRBJ2-7
abundance: NA
d_gene: TRBD2
CDR3nt: TGTGCCAGCAGCCCTAGCGGGAGAGTCGGCGAGCAGTACTTC
CDR3aa: CASSPSGRVGEQYF

v_gene: TRBV6-5
j_gene: TRBJ1-1
abundance: NA
d_gene: NA
CDR3nt: TGTGCCAGCAGTTACTCTTGTCGGGGGATAGACACTGAAGCTTTCTTT
CDR3aa: CASSYSCRGIDTEAFF